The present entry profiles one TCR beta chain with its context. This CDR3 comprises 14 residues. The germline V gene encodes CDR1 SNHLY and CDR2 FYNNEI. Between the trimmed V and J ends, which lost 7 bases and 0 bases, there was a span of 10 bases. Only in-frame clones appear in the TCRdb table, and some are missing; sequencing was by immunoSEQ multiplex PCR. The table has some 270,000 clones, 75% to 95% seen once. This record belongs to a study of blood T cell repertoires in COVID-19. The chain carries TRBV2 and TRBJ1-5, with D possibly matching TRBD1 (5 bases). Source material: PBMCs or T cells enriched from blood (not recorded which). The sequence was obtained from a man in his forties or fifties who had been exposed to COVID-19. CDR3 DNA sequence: TGTGCCAGCATGGGGCAGGTTAGCAATCAGCCCCAGCATTTT. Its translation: CASMGQVSNQPQHF.